This record looks at one T cell receptor (beta chain) sequence and its context. The people who gave samples were healthy Caucasians from Russia, aged about 6 to 95. The source of the sample is a study of blood T cells in healthy people across ages. About the research overall: For every two T cells, template switching captured about one barcoded beta molecule.

The CDR3 contains 12 residues. The V and J ends lost 1 base and 6 bases respectively, with 1 base between them. Germline-derived CDR1 and CDR2 are MNHNS and SASEGT. A J-beta primer mix and a sample-barcoded 5' primer were used in a second PCR of roughly 6 to 12 cycles. TCRdb re-derived calls from the 5' RACE reads in MiXCR, one entry per CDR3 protein. Of 800,000 or so distinct CDR3 sequences listed, less than 60% are singletons. Material: blood. The TCR comes from a man at least 80 years old in good health. The chain joins TRBV6-1 to TRBJ1-6; D ambiguous. CDR3 residues: CASSEVNSPLHF. CDR3 in DNA: TGTGCCAGCAGTGAAGTTAATTCACCCCTCCACTTT.